This T cell receptor (beta chain) comes out of a study of cytomegalovirus exposure and HLA in healthy donors. Study findings and constraints: Some TCR beta chains (roughly 160 of them) were listed as cytomegalovirus-associated. What a later analysis showed was that several of the most significant clusters appeared linked to common viral pathogens.

Note on this clone: Its specificity is unknown.

The CDR3 totals 17 residues. Trimming at V came to 2 bases and at J to 0 bases, leaving 7 bases not matched to a gene. CDR1 is KGHSH and CDR2 is LQKENI in the germline V gene. It was with 60 Vbeta and 13 Jbeta primers that the PCR ran. The data were produced by immunoSEQ multiplex PCR, yet TCRdb's version contains in-frame clones alone and is incomplete. This repertoire shows roughly 180,000 clones, 84% found once; its top ten account for roughly 1.2%. The V call is TRBV18, the J call TRBJ1-3; TRBD1 aligns across 7 bases. The sample consisted of PBMCs. This TCR derives from a girl aged 2-9 years in good health and CMV-seropositive. CDR3 protein: CASSPDRVEGSGNTIYF. CDR3 bases: TGTGCCAGCTCACCAGACAGGGTGGAAGGCTCTGGAAACACCATATATTTT.